This T cell receptor beta chain emerged from a study of beta chain features in type 1 diabetes. Findings of the study overall: Among all four CD4+ subsets, Type 1 diabetes patients had TCRB CDR3s that were moderately but significantly shorter. Lower insertion and higher deletion counts appeared at VDJ junctions in type 1 diabetes patients.

A word on this clone: Its antigen is unknown.

There was one heparinised blood draw per donor, averaging roughly 0.12 L. Since all of the isolated RNA was reverse transcribed, expressed TCRB transcripts were what got sequenced. Generated by immunoSEQ multiplex PCR, the TCRdb table keeps only in-frame clones and is missing some. The sample comprises about 700,000 clones, 13% of which are singletons, and 0.022% rests with the top ten. J gave up 11 bases and V 6 bases, and 13 bases lay outside the gene matches. Germline V gives CDR1 SGHTA, CDR2 FQGNSA. The CDR3 is 14 amino acids. The receptor was derived from a man aged 18 to 30 with type 1 diabetes. Sequencing was done on a sample of naive CD4+ T cells from blood. The rearrangement joins TRBV7-2 to TRBJ2-3; 8 nucleotides agree with TRBD2. The CDR3 protein is CASRPSSGHSRQYF. In DNA, the CDR3 is TGTGCCAGCAGGCCCTCTAGCGGGCATTCGAGGCAGTATTTT.